This T cell receptor beta chain was recovered during a study of memory CD4+ T cells and cytomegalovirus serostatus. Study as a whole: Healthy Belgian adult donors included roughly ten CMV-positive and 24 CMV-negative people. General study points: A US-trained random forest predicted CMV serostatus with median AUC around 0.91. Of 150 to 200 reported CMV TCRbeta sequences, under 70 were found in memory CD4+ repertoires.

Single viable CD3+CD4+CD8-CD45RO+ cells were sorted as the memory CD4+ T cells. Serum IgG to CMV pp150, pp28, p38 and p52 defined serostatus. Assay used: immunoSEQ multiplex PCR; TCRdb lists only in-frame clones, some missing. The sample shows about 46,000 clones, roughly 80% of them seen only once. This CDR3 is 15 amino acids long. V dropped 5 bases and J dropped 4; count of bases not matched to a gene: 9. The germline CDR1 and CDR2 sequences are SGHTA and FQGNSA. In this sample, this clone turned up a few times. Antigen: not known. The sequencing input was memory CD4+ T cells from blood. The chain joins TRBV7-2 to TRBJ1-2; 8 nucleotides line up with TRBD1. The sequence came from an adult in good health and CMV-seronegative. CDR3 region: CASSTGQGQTYGYTF. DNA of the CDR3: TGTGCCAGCAGCACAGGACAGGGACAAACCTATGGCTACACCTTC.